What follows are 2 T cell receptor beta chains derived from one specimen sequenced in a study of T cells after yellow fever vaccination. TCRdb re-called the 5' RACE reads through MiXCR, storing one row per CDR3 protein. The sample has 620,000 or so distinct CDR3 sequences; roughly 17% are singletons. Sequenced material: PBMCs, taken roughly 5 days after the first yellow fever vaccination. The receptors originated from a man between 18 and 29 years old who received the YFV17D yellow fever vaccine.

This sequence joins TRBV7-6 and TRBJ2-5; the D gene is possibly TRBD1 (6 bases). Trimming removed 3 bases at V and 1 base at J, with 12 bases between. The CDR3 has 15 amino acids. Germline V gene lookup returns CDR1 SGHVS and CDR2 FNYEAQ. This chain's CDR3 is CASSLNGQPQETQYF. The CDR3 DNA follows: TGTGCCAGCAGCTTGAACGGACAGCCCCAAGAGACCCAGTACTTC.

This clonotype was detected only a few times. This rearrangement joins TRBV10-3 to TRBJ2-3; unclear D gene. The CDR3 covers 13 residues. V gave up 0 bases and J gave up 2 bases, with 3 bases separating them. Germline V gives CDR1 ENHRY, CDR2 SYGVKD. CDR3 nucleotide sequence: TGTGCCATCAGTGAGTCGTTCACAGATACGCAGTATTTT. Amino acids: CAISESFTDTQYF.